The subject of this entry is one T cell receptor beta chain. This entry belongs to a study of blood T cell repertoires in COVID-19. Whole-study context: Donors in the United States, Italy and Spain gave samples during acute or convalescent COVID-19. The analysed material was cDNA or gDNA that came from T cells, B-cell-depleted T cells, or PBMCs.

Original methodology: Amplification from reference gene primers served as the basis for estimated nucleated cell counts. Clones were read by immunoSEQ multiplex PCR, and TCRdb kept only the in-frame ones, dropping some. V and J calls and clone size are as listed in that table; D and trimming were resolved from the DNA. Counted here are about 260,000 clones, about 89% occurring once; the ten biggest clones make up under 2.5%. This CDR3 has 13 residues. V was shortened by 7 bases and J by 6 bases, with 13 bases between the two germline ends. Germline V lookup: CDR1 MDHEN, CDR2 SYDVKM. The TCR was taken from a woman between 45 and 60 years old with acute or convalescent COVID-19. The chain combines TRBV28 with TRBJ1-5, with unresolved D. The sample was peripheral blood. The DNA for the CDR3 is TGTGCCAGCATGGGAGCTCTGACTCAGCCCCAGCATTTT. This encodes CASMGALTQPQHF. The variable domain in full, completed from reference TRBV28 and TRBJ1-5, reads DVKVTQSSRYLVKRTGEKVFLECVQDMDHENMFWYRQDPGLGLRLIYFSYDVKMKEKGDIPEGYSVSREKKERFSLILESASTNQTSMYLCASMGALTQPQHFGDGTRLSIL.